Reported below is one TCR beta chain. As yet, its antigen is unknown. Method: immunoSEQ multiplex PCR; TCRdb's copy keeps in-frame clones and lacks some. Among 15,000 to 20,000 clones listed, 65% to 70% were seen once. This record comes from a study of cytotoxic CD8 clonotypes in ibrutinib-treated CLL. Study-level information: Included were 11 to 12 relapsed/refractory and roughly 15 treatment-naive patients, of whom some 17 were IGHV unmutated. Study outcomes and limitations: Baseline clonality exceeded age-matched healthy donors and tracked circulating CD8+ T-cell counts.

This material consisted of PBMCs, taken before ibrutinib treatment. The sequence derives from a human donor with chronic lymphocytic leukemia.

The CDR3 DNA reads as TGTGCCAGCAGCGTTCGTGACTCCTTGGGCGAGCAGTACTTC. Translating it yields CASSVRDSLGEQYF. This chain connects TRBV9 to TRBJ2-7, with D uncertain. Germline V gene lookup returns CDR1 SGDLS and CDR2 YYNGEE. The CDR3 is 14 residues long. V lost 2 bases, J lost 6 bases, and 15 bases lay in between.